The 8 T cell receptor beta chains listed next were all sequenced from one sample in a study of breast tumors, draining lymph nodes, adjacent tissues. Samples came from axillary lymph nodes draining the breast cancer. TCRdb reanalysed the multiplex PCR reads using MiXCR and keeps one entry per CDR3 protein. Of 190,000 or so distinct CDR3 sequences listed, approximately 33% are singletons. Sequenced material: axillary lymph node tissue. These TCRs come from a female donor with breast cancer. Some clones in this sample may be carry-over from other donors' samples.

This clonotype was seen many times. V and J are TRBV9 and TRBJ2-5; 9 bases align to TRBD2. Germline CDR1 SGDLS, CDR2 YYNGEE. J gave up 5 bases and V 0 bases, and 11 bases lay outside the gene matches. The CDR3 contains 17 residues. The CDR3 reads CASSVGIAGVVGETQYF. The CDR3 DNA reads TGTGCCAGCAGCGTAGGAATAGCGGGAGTGGTGGGGGAGACCCAGTACTTC.

The rearrangement links TRBV4-2 to TRBJ2-7; 13 bases map to TRBD2. V was clipped by 0 bases and J by 4 bases; unmatched bases: 3. Germline V gene sequence: CDR1 LGHNA, CDR2 YNFKEQ. This CDR3 comprises 16 residues. CDR3 region: CASSQEPGLAGYEQYF. For the CDR3, the DNA is TGTGCCAGCAGCCAAGAGCCGGGACTAGCGGGATACGAGCAGTACTTC.

In this sample, this clonotype turned up many times. The V call is TRBV12-3 or TRBV12-4, the J call TRBJ2-2; D gene ambiguous. CDR3 length: 14 amino acids. V was shortened by 3 bases and J by 2 bases, with 7 bases between the two germline ends. The CDR3 reads CASSFIPNTGELFF. CDR3 DNA sequence: TGTGCCAGCAGTTTTATACCAAACACCGGGGAGCTGTTTTTT.

This clonotype has a count of ten or more. The chain carries TRBV12-3 or TRBV12-4 and TRBJ2-7; 14 nucleotides line up with TRBD2. V gave up 2 bases and J gave up 4 bases; unmatched junction bases: 16. The CDR3 sequence is 20 residues long. CDR3 nucleotide sequence: TGTGCCAGCAGTTTATACCGTAGGGGACTAGCGGGAGAAGGGAGATACGAGCAGTACTTC. As protein: CASSLYRRGLAGEGRYEQYF.

This clonotype was found many times. The CDR3 sequence: CAWSVPGGYSYEQYF. In nucleotides, the CDR3 is TGTGCCTGGAGTGTACCGGGGGGTTACTCCTACGAGCAGTACTTC. The gene calls are TRBV30 and TRBJ2-7; 7 bases agree with TRBD2. CDR3 length equals 15 residues. V was pared by 0 bases and J by 0 bases, with 5 bases of the junction left unmatched. The germline V gene encodes CDR1 GTSNPN and CDR2 SVGIG (reference sequence).

This clonotype was recorded at least ten times. The V gene is TRBV7-3, the J gene TRBJ2-5; D gene ambiguous. Trimming took off 5 bases at V and 5 bases at J, with 6 bases between the two ends. The germline CDR1 and CDR2 sequences are SGHTA and FQGTGA. CDR3 length: 11 residues. The chain's CDR3 is CASSDGETQYF. DNA for the CDR3: TGTGCCAGCAGCGATGGGGAGACCCAGTACTTC.

As for this clonotype: Sequence at one end of the junction differs from germline and may be a read error. This rearrangement joins TRBV9 to TRBJ2-2; D is perhaps TRBD1 (7 bases). There are 12 residues in the CDR3. CDR1 and CDR2 from the germline V gene are SGDLS and YYNGEE. CDR3 in amino acids: CAGSEGAGGLFF. In DNA, the CDR3 is TGTGCCGGCAGCGAGGGGGCCGGGGGGCTGTTTTTT.

The chain employs TRBV19 and TRBJ2-5; TRBD2 agrees at 9 bases. Germline lookup yields CDR1 LNHDA and CDR2 SQIVND (reference sequence). Germline trimming cut 5 bases from V and 5 bases from J; bases unmatched to any gene: 9. This CDR3 is built from 15 residues. The CDR3 is CASSAGGGVLETQYF. DNA for the CDR3: TGTGCCAGTAGTGCTGGCGGGGGGGTTTTGGAGACCCAGTACTTC.